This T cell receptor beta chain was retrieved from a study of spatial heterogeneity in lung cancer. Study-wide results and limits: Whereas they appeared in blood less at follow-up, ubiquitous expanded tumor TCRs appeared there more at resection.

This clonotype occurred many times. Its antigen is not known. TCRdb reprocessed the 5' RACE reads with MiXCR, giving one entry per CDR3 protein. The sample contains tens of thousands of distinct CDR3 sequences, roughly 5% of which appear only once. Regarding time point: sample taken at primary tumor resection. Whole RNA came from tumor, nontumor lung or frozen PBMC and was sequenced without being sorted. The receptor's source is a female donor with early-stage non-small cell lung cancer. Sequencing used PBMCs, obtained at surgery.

The CDR3 DNA reads as TGTGCCAGCAGCACCATTTGGGGTGAGCAGTTCTTC. Residues: CASSTIWGEQFF. The chain employs TRBV11-2 and TRBJ2-1; no clear D gene. The germline gives CDR1 SGHAT, CDR2 FQNNGV. The CDR3 has 12 amino acids. V was cut by 5 bases and J by 9 bases, with 11 bases left in between.